This T cell receptor beta chain was captured in a study of blood T cell repertoires in COVID-19. Study at large: Collection of acute and convalescent COVID-19 samples took place in the United States, Italy and Spain.

Germline assignment: CDR1 MNHEY and CDR2 SVGAGI. The CDR3 has 15 amino acids. V was cut by 6 bases and J by 7 bases, with 18 bases left in between. Sequencing was performed with immunoSEQ multiplex PCR; in TCRdb, only in-frame clones are kept and a portion is missing. Of roughly 100,000 clones listed, about 81% were seen once; the top ten hold roughly 4%. The sequence was collected from a man aged 60 to 69 with acute or convalescent COVID-19. The chain joins TRBV6-5 to TRBJ1-4, with D possibly being TRBD1 (5 bases). Sequenced material: peripheral blood. Written as DNA, the CDR3 is TGTGCCAGCAGCCGGGGGGGTTATCGGGGTGAAAAACTGTTTTTT. This translates into CASSRGGYRGEKLFF.